This T cell receptor (beta chain) stems from a study of blood T cell dynamics during melanoma immunotherapy. Sequenced by immunoSEQ multiplex PCR; TCRdb stores in-frame clones only, minus some. The sample lists about 4,800 clones; 70% to 90% were seen once. V was pared by 8 bases and J by 5 bases, with 9 bases of the junction left unmatched. CDR3 size: 14 residues. As to time point: pre-treatment baseline. This clone was observed a handful of times. The sequencing used blood, collected from a patient treated with checkpoint blockade. J is TRBJ1-5 and V is TRBV5-3; 8 bases fit TRBD1. TRBV5-3 is marked as an open reading frame, function uncertain. The TCR originated in a human donor with melanoma. For the CDR3, the DNA is TGTGCCAGCAGGGACGGGACAGGCTATCAGCCCCAGCATTTT. It translates to CASRDGTGYQPQHF.